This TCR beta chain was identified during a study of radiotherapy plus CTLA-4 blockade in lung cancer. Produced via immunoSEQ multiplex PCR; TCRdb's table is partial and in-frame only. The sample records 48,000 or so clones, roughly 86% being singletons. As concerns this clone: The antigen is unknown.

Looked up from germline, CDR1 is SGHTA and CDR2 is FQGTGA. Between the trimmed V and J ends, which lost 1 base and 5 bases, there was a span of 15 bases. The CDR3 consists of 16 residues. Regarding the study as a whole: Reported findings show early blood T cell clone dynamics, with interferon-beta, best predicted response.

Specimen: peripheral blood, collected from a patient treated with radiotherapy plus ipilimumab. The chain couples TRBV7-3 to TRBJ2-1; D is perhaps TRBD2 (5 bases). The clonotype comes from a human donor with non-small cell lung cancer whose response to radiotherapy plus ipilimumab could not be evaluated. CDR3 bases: TGTGCCAGCAGCTTAAGGACCGGAGGTGGGGACAATGAGCAGTTCTTC. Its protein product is CASSLRTGGGDNEQFF.